This T cell receptor beta chain was sequenced for a study of blood T cell repertoires in COVID-19. Study overall: Samples representing acute and convalescent COVID-19 were sourced from the United States, Italy and Spain. PBMCs, B-cell-depleted T cells, or T cells provided the cDNA or gDNA that made up the material.

Regarding this clone: Distinct nucleotide sequences in the sample also encode this CDR3.

Per the authors' pipeline: Nucleated cell number was recorded as an estimate derived from reference gene primer amplification. Clones were read by immunoSEQ multiplex PCR, and TCRdb kept only the in-frame ones, dropping some. The V and J calls and clone size are taken from that table; D and trimming were inferred from the DNA. Here the sample spans about 170,000 clones, around 83% being singletons. The germline V and J ends were trimmed by 5 bases and 5 bases, with 9 bases remaining between them. This CDR3 spans 12 amino acids. The sequencing sample was made of peripheral blood. This sequence originates from a woman between 65 and 79 years old who had recovered from COVID-19. This chain uses TRBV12-3 or TRBV12-4 with TRBJ1-2; no firm D call. CDR3 sequence: CASSPRGYGYTF. The DNA of the CDR3 is TGTGCCAGCAGTCCAAGAGGGTATGGCTACACCTTC.